The sequence of this T cell receptor (beta chain) was determined in a study of technical replicates of blood from several donors. Profiling relied on immunoSEQ multiplex PCR, and the TCRdb table lists in-frame clones only, not all of them. Seen here are approximately 50,000 clones, about 93% observed once, and the top ten hold 0.2% to 0.25%. The V and J ends lost 7 bases and 9 bases respectively, with 11 bases between them. The CDR3 totals 11 residues. Germline V lookup: CDR1 SGDLS, CDR2 YYNGEE. This chain joins TRBV9 and TRBJ1-5; D remains ambiguous. The specimen sequenced was T cells isolated from PBMCs. This TCR derives from a human donor in good health. Written as DNA, the CDR3 is TGTGCCAGCGAGGGAATGCCGCCCCAGCATTTT. Translation gives CASEGMPPQHF.